Listed below are T cell receptor beta chains from one sample, sequenced in a study of blood T cells in healthy people across ages. TCRdb reanalysed the 5' RACE reads using MiXCR and keeps one entry per CDR3 protein. The sample has around 1,000,000 distinct CDR3 sequences; about 25% are singletons. These data were also reused for a study on T cells of mothers and their children.

Sequenced input: blood. These receptors came from a girl aged 2 to 10 in good health. CDR3s include the opening cysteine and the closing phenylalanine or tryptophan.

CDR3: CSASDLAGVGEQFF
V: TRBV20-1
J: TRBJ2-1

CDR3: CASSQGVPGFGQSYEQYF
V: TRBV3-1
J: TRBJ2-7

CDR3: CATSGRGQGANQPQHF
V: TRBV15
J: TRBJ1-5

CDR3: CSATGTPRTGELFF
V: TRBV20-1
J: TRBJ2-2

CDR3: CASSLTRGRRPGANVLTF
V: TRBV14
J: TRBJ2-6

CDR3: CSVPLHQIKNIQYF
V: TRBV20-1
J: TRBJ2-4

CDR3: CSAWTGIPYEQYF
V: TRBV20-1
J: TRBJ2-7

CDR3: CASSLEGQEWQYF
V: TRBV13
J: TRBJ2-7

CDR3: CASSEADQWNTEAFF
V: TRBV2
J: TRBJ1-1

CDR3: CASSGGSTEAFF
V: TRBV9
J: TRBJ1-1

CDR3: CASSLNWGGAYEQYF
V: TRBV5-1
J: TRBJ2-7

CDR3: CASSLAPVTTYEQYF
V: TRBV12-3/TRBV12-4
J: TRBJ2-7

CDR3: CASSQGWGGNTEAFF
V: TRBV4-1
J: TRBJ1-1

CDR3: CASSSWTSNTGELFF
V: TRBV7-2
J: TRBJ2-2

CDR3: CSARERTSGLTQYF
V: TRBV20-1
J: TRBJ2-3

CDR3: CASSPRLSGGVHNEQFF
V: TRBV11-1
J: TRBJ2-1

CDR3: CASSALPGGTEAFF
V: TRBV7-2
J: TRBJ1-1

CDR3: CASSPGLAGAYEQYF
V: TRBV5-1
J: TRBJ2-7

CDR3: CSVGGGAYFYTQYF
V: TRBV29-1
J: TRBJ2-3

CDR3: CASSLDSGNNQPQHF
V: TRBV5-1
J: TRBJ1-5

CDR3: CASSLFQTIPDRSYEQFF
V: TRBV28
J: TRBJ2-1

CDR3: CASSLLTRSGHEQFF
V: TRBV27
J: TRBJ2-1

CDR3: CSVPSGFSYNEQFF
V: TRBV29-1
J: TRBJ2-1

CDR3: CASGLTGTEETQYF
V: TRBV28
J: TRBJ2-5

CDR3: CASSLYINEGSDTQYF
V: TRBV7-2
J: TRBJ2-3

CDR3: CASSQGSGRYEQFF
V: TRBV11-1
J: TRBJ2-1

CDR3: CASKMQREWYNEQFF
V: TRBV7-8
J: TRBJ2-1

CDR3: CSARDKLAGLTGELFF
V: TRBV20-1
J: TRBJ2-2

CDR3: CASSVWASTEAFF
V: TRBV9
J: TRBJ1-1

CDR3: CASSLGQAAFF
V: TRBV5-6
J: TRBJ2-5

CDR3: CASSLAIQGTTYGYTF
V: TRBV12-3/TRBV12-4
J: TRBJ1-2

CDR3: CASSSDSTDTQYF
V: TRBV7-2
J: TRBJ2-3

CDR3: CASSLTTTGEGQYF
V: TRBV5-1
J: TRBJ2-4

CDR3: CASNLDGQGANTEAFF
V: TRBV5-1
J: TRBJ1-1

CDR3: CSVELGLNQPRHF
V: TRBV29-1
J: TRBJ1-5

CDR3: CSGRIDGDETEKLFF
V: TRBV29-1
J: TRBJ1-4

CDR3: CASSLDRGREGDTQYF
V: TRBV27
J: TRBJ2-3

CDR3: CASSLGEEGEKLFF
V: TRBV7-9
J: TRBJ1-4

CDR3: CASSNRQGRGGNYGYTF
V: TRBV5-5
J: TRBJ1-2

CDR3: CSARDPAESGNTIYF
V: TRBV20-1
J: TRBJ1-3

CDR3: CATRTGRNTEAFF
V: TRBV24-1
J: TRBJ1-1

CDR3: CASSLGLVTDTQYF
V: TRBV12-3/TRBV12-4
J: TRBJ2-3

CDR3: CASSFAQALRGETQYF
V: TRBV28
J: TRBJ2-5

CDR3: CASSRNLRRGANVLTF
V: TRBV3-1
J: TRBJ2-6

CDR3: CASSLVRGYTEAFF
V: TRBV5-5
J: TRBJ1-1

CDR3: CASSLEQKAFF
V: TRBV5-1
J: TRBJ1-1

CDR3: CSAEADRGDYEQYF
V: TRBV20-1
J: TRBJ2-7

CDR3: CASSSLLAGGQTYEQYF
V: TRBV13
J: NA

CDR3: CSVVRLWGTEAFF
V: TRBV29-1
J: TRBJ1-1

CDR3: CASSRHENTEAFF
V: TRBV5-1
J: TRBJ1-1

CDR3: CASSSPGLETFEQFF
V: TRBV11-2
J: NA

CDR3: CASSPAGAYGYTF
V: TRBV7-2
J: TRBJ1-2

CDR3: CACSAGLAGNTQYF
V: TRBV7-3
J: TRBJ2-3

CDR3: CASSLQPLGSTIYF
V: TRBV28
J: TRBJ1-3